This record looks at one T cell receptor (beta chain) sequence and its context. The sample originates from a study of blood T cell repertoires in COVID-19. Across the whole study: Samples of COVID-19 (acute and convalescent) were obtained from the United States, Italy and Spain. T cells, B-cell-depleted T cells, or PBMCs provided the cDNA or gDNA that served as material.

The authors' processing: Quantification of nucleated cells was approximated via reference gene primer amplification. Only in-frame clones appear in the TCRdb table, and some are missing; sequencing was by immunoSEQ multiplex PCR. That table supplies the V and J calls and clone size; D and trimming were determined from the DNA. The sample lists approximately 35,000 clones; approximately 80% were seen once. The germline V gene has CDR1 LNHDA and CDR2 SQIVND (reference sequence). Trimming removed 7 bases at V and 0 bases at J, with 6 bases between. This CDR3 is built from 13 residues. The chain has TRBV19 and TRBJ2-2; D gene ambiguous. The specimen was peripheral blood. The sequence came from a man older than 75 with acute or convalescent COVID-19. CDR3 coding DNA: TGTGCCAGTACAGGTTCGAACACCGGGGAGCTGTTTTTT. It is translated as CASTGSNTGELFF.